A single T cell receptor beta chain is shown here with its context. Using immunoSEQ multiplex PCR, the repertoire was profiled, and TCRdb retains in-frame clones only, with some absent. The table records over 120,000 clones, 85% to 95% of them present only once. This entry is derived from a study of control samples from healthy donors and cancer patients. The junction had 9 bases not matched to a gene; V was cut back by 4 bases and J by 6 bases. The germline V gene encodes CDR1 SGHRS and CDR2 YFSETQ. The CDR3 covers 15 residues. This sequence joins TRBV5-1 and TRBJ1-2; TRBD1 aligns across 10 bases. This receptor was obtained from a man aged 55-75 years with colorectal cancer. The sequencing input was PBMCs. CDR3 DNA sequence: TGCGCCAGCAGCAACGAGGGACAGGGGATTAATGGCTACACCTTC. This gives the protein CASSNEGQGINGYTF.